Shown below are 16 T cell receptor beta chains from a single sample sequenced in a study of shared clonotypes between healthy human individuals. Positively selected for CCR7, the CD45RO-negative cells used as naive CD8 cells excluded terminally differentiated effector memory CD45RA+ cells. The method was immunoSEQ multiplex PCR; TCRdb's version includes in-frame clones alone and lacks a portion of them. The data hold 750,000 to 1,000,000 clones, with about 92% observed a single time. Sequenced input: naive CD8+ T cells sorted from blood. These receptors were collected from a man aged 25-45 years in good health.

A few counts support this clone. The J gene is TRBJ1-5, the V gene TRBV7-9; a possible D gene is TRBD1 (5 bases). This CDR3 spans 15 amino acids. Trimming removed 1 base from V and 6 bases from J, with 13 bases in between. The V gene's germline CDR1 is SEHNR and CDR2 FQNEAQ (reference sequence). This CDR3 is CASSLGGGGVQPQHF. The CDR3 nucleotides are TGTGCCAGCAGCTTAGGGGGCGGAGGAGTTCAGCCCCAGCATTTT.

V and J are TRBV6-1 and TRBJ2-7; 10 bases are a match to TRBD1. Germline V gene sequence: CDR1 MNHNS, CDR2 SASEGT. Trimming at V came to 8 bases and at J to 4 bases, leaving 8 bases not matched to a gene. This CDR3 is 14 amino acids long. CDR3 residues: CASRDRGHGYEQYF. Written as DNA, the CDR3 is TGTGCCAGCCGCGACAGGGGGCACGGGTACGAGCAGTACTTC.

The V gene is TRBV6-5, the J gene TRBJ2-7; TRBD1 might be the D (6 bases). The CDR3 loop spans 14 amino acids. CDR1 and CDR2 (germline): MNHEY, SVGAGI. V lost 5 bases and J 3 bases, leaving 14 bases between the germline ends. CDR3 nucleotides: TGTGCCAGCAGTGCGTTCACAGGGTACTACGAGCAGTACTTC. It translates to CASSAFTGYYEQYF.

Only one count was recorded for this clone. The rearrangement joins TRBV28 to TRBJ2-7, with D perhaps given as TRBD1 or TRBD2 (5 bases each). Germline CDR1 and CDR2: MDHEN and SYDVKM. This CDR3 is 14 amino acids long. V was shortened by 8 bases and J by 3 bases, with 17 bases between the two germline ends. CDR3 sequence reads: CASGAGTRNYEQYF. The CDR3 coding sequence is TGTGCCAGCGGAGCCGGGACGAGAAACTACGAGCAGTACTTC.

The chain links TRBV28 to TRBJ1-2, with TRBD1 as a possible D gene (6 bases). The germline V gene has CDR1 MDHEN and CDR2 SYDVKM. This CDR3 spans 18 amino acids. V was shortened by 5 bases and J by 3 bases, with 25 bases between the two germline ends. The CDR3 here is CASSTALGGGGRDYGYTF. CDR3 DNA sequence: TGTGCCAGCAGTACGGCGCTGGGGGGCGGGGGAAGGGACTATGGCTACACCTTC.

The chain carries TRBV10-3 and TRBJ2-7; 10 positions agree with TRBD1. CDR3 size: 15 residues. Germline V gives CDR1 ENHRY, CDR2 SYGVKD. V was clipped by 3 bases and J by 2 bases; unmatched bases: 4. The chain's CDR3 is CAISDGTGEAYEQYF. The DNA of the CDR3 is TGTGCCATCAGTGACGGGACAGGGGAAGCCTACGAGCAGTACTTC.

This clone was counted only a few times. V is TRBV4-3 and J is TRBJ2-7; D is unresolved. CDR1 is LGHNA and CDR2 is YSLEER in the germline V gene. The CDR3 extends over 12 amino acids. V was clipped by 5 bases and J by 1 base, with 6 bases between them. CDR3: CASSDESYEQYF. The CDR3 bases are TGCGCCAGCAGCGATGAGTCCTACGAGCAGTACTTC.

This clone was counted a single time. J is TRBJ2-5 and V is TRBV6-5; 9 bases fit TRBD1. The CDR3 runs to 16 residues. Trimming removed 4 bases from V and 3 bases from J; junction bases left unmatched: 9. CDR1 MNHEY and CDR2 SVGAGI come from the germline V gene. The CDR3 region has the DNA TGTGCCAGCAGTTTCCCCCCGGGACAGGGAAAAGAGACCCAGTACTTC. Translation gives CASSFPPGQGKETQYF.

The chain links TRBV7-3 to TRBJ2-3; 7 bases fit TRBD1. Per the germline V gene, CDR1 is SGHTA and CDR2 is FQGTGA. J was trimmed by 0 bases and V by 5 bases; bases with no gene match: 5. The CDR3 has 15 amino acids. The CDR3 DNA reads TGTGCCAGCAGCCCTTACAGGGGTAGCACAGATACGCAGTATTTT. This codes for CASSPYRGSTDTQYF.

The chain recombines TRBV4-1 with TRBJ2-7, with D perhaps TRBD1 (6 bases). Trimming took off 4 bases at V and 0 bases at J, with 22 bases between the two ends. Per the germline V gene, CDR1 is MGHRA and CDR2 is YSYEKL. The CDR3 is 18 residues long. In DNA, the CDR3 is TGCGCCAGCAGCCCAAAAGGGGCGGACAGATCGAGCTCCTACGAGCAGTACTTC. Its protein is CASSPKGADRSSSYEQYF.

The J gene is TRBJ1-2, the V gene TRBV5-1; D is uncertain. V was trimmed by 4 bases and J by 3 bases, leaving 10 bases between them. CDR3 length: 13 amino acids. Germline V gives CDR1 SGHRS, CDR2 YFSETQ. CDR3 sequence (DNA): TGCGCCAGCAGCAAGGGAAGCGACTATGGCTACACCTTC. Translating it yields CASSKGSDYGYTF.

V usage is TRBV6-5 and J usage is TRBJ2-7; the match to TRBD1 covers 9 bases. The CDR3 has 14 amino acids. Germline V gene lookup returns CDR1 MNHEY and CDR2 SVGAGI. Losses at the gene ends were 6 bases for V and 3 bases for J; bases not matched to a gene: 6. Here the CDR3 reads CASRDPGQGYEQYF. CDR3 nucleotide sequence: TGTGCCAGCAGGGATCCGGGACAGGGCTACGAGCAGTACTTC.

The chain recombines TRBV11-2 with TRBJ2-3; no definite D call. Germline CDR1 reads SGHAT; CDR2 reads FQNNGV. The CDR3 extends over 15 amino acids. V lost 0 bases, J lost 12 bases, and 19 bases lay in between. This CDR3 reads CASSLDLIGSELQYF. The CDR3 DNA follows: TGTGCCAGCAGCTTAGATCTGATTGGCAGCGAGCTACAGTATTTT.

Here the CDR3 reads CASIPLASGAYNEQFF. In DNA, the CDR3 is TGTGCCAGCATACCCTTGGCTAGCGGGGCCTACAATGAGCAGTTCTTC. This chain joins TRBV27 and TRBJ2-1; 9 positions agree with TRBD2. J gave up 2 bases and V 7 bases, and 9 bases lay outside the gene matches. Germline V lookup: CDR1 MNHEY, CDR2 SMNVEV (reference sequence). CDR3 size: 16 residues.

The V and J genes are TRBV7-8 and TRBJ2-1; TRBD1 matches 8 bases. Germline trimming cut 4 bases from V and 1 base from J; bases unmatched to any gene: 9. CDR1 and CDR2 from the germline V gene are SGHVS and FQNEAQ. The CDR3 is 17 residues long. This CDR3 reads CASSSPSGTGSYNEQFF. The CDR3, as DNA: TGTGCCAGCAGCTCCCCTTCCGGGACAGGTTCCTACAATGAGCAGTTCTTC.

V and J are TRBV27 and TRBJ2-7; 10 bases agree with TRBD2. V lost 2 bases, J lost 4 bases, and 2 bases stayed unmatched. CDR1 is MNHEY and CDR2 is SMNVEV in the germline V gene (reference sequence). The CDR3 runs 14 residues. DNA for the CDR3: TGTGCCAGCAGTTTACTAGCGGGAGAGTACGAGCAGTACTTC. It specifies CASSLLAGEYEQYF.